Sequencing of this T cell receptor (beta chain) was carried out in a study of blood T cell repertoires in COVID-19 (dated by TCRdb to 2018 to 2021). With regard to the full study: Samples from collaborators originated in the United States, Italy and Spain and spanned both the acute and convalescent phases of COVID-19. The material from the prospective study consisted of cDNA or gDNA derived from T cells, B-cell-depleted T cells, or PBMCs. Deeply sampled blood TCRbeta repertoires from subjects exposed to, actively infected with, or recovered from COVID-19 were included in the dataset. A freely available public database, intended as a resource for researchers studying the immune response to SARS-CoV-2, is where the repertoires were released. The samples were drawn from two sources: the first 160 participants of the ongoing ImmuneRACE study, and 1,254 subjects contributed by 6 global collaborators. Sample metadata almost always included a de-identified subject ID, COVID-19 status, age in years and sex. HLA class I and class II types, where available, came from metadata supplied by the sample provider rather than from assay-based typing.

Worth noting for this clone: Its antigen is not yet known. Per-nucleotide qualities are absent, and no much larger clonotype sits a single base away.

Study-level results and caveats: Clinical and demographic metadata were provided uncurated, with the amount varying by source and participant.

Based on the germline V gene (reference sequence), the CDR1 and CDR2 sequences are GTSNPN and SVGIG. The CDR3, from cysteine to phenylalanine, totals 14 residues. The CDR3 DNA has 42 bases and is translated from base 1. V sheds 3 bases and J sheds 1 base, leaving 13 bases between their ends. Enrolling through a virtual design, the prospective study's participants ranged in age from about 18 to 89 years and lived across more than 20 United States geographic areas. In the prospective study, participants were assigned to cohorts based on the clinical history participants reported in a screening survey and a study questionnaire. ImmuneRACE Cohort 3 recovered participants were defined by two consecutive negative NP/OP PCR tests, healthcare professional clearance, or symptom resolution. In the prospective study, mobile phlebotomists collected whole blood, serum and a nasopharyngeal or oropharyngeal swab from each participant. Prospective study participants could optionally give additional blood draws and questionnaires over a roughly 2-month period. Before DNA extraction, prospective study blood samples were shipped either frozen or at room temperature.

TCRbeta CDR3 regions were amplified from genomic DNA using the immunoSEQ Assay, a bias-controlled multiplex PCR. In the authors' own workflow: The number of nucleated cells in each sample was estimated by amplification of reference gene primers within the assay. To quantify the absolute abundance of each unique TCRbeta CDR3 rearrangement, sequence reads were collapsed and filtered. For each sample, productive Simpson clonality was calculated by taking the square root of Simpson's diversity index across productive rearrangements. TCRdb stores this immuneACCESS table with in-frame sequences only. Part of the clones is absent; in the studies checked, under half of the shortfall reflects unresolved V genes, and no reason is known for the rest. From that table come the V and J calls and clone size; the DNA was used to work out D and trimming. The sample data list 250,000 to 300,000 clones, and under 90% of these were observed just once. 15% to 18% of the sample belongs to the ten largest clones.

The sequencing input was PBMCs or T cells enriched from blood (not recorded which). The sequence came from a man in his late teens or twenties who had recovered from COVID-19. The chain joins TRBV30 to TRBJ2-7, with TRBD2 as a weak D call on 7 bases. The nucleotides are TGTGCCTGGAGCGGCGGGGGCTCTTCCTACGAGCAGTACTTC. Translated, it gives CAWSGGGSSYEQYF.